The 22 T cell receptor beta chains below all came from one sample that was sequenced in a study of T-cell memory formation after mild COVID-19. TCRdb analysed the 5' RACE reads with MiXCR anew, one entry per CDR3 protein. The sample contains under 550,000 distinct CDR3 sequences, about 20% of which appear only once. The sample taken for sequencing was PBMCs or a T cell subset sorted from them (not recorded which). The source of these receptors is a young man who had mild COVID-19 (a few samples of this study predate the infection). Cell type and time point are not known.

Only a few counts were recorded for this clonotype. The rearrangement links TRBV11-1 to TRBJ2-2; the match to TRBD2 covers 7 bases. From germline, CDR1 is SGHAT and CDR2 FQDESV (reference sequence). With 5 bases clipped from V and 5 bases from J, the junction kept 2 bases outside the gene matches. This CDR3 contains 13 residues. The CDR3 DNA reads TGTGCCAGCAGCCACGGGGGGACCGGGGAGCTGTTTTTT. Its translation: CASSHGGTGELFF.

The chain uses TRBV20-1 and TRBJ1-2; D unclear. The CDR3 is 13 residues long. CDR1 and CDR2 (germline): DFQATT, SNEGSKA (reference sequence). Trimming removed 4 bases from V and 3 bases from J, with 12 bases in between. The CDR3 here is CSAKRASHYGYTF. CDR3 nucleotides: TGCAGTGCTAAACGGGCCTCCCACTATGGCTACACCTTC.

This clonotype has a handful of counts. The chain employs TRBV9 and TRBJ2-1; 10 nucleotides match TRBD2. The V and J ends lost 0 bases and 10 bases, in that order; junction bases with no gene match: 16. The germline CDR1 and CDR2 sequences are SGDLS and YYNGEE. CDR3 length: 18 residues. The CDR3 DNA reads TGTGCCAGCAGCGTAGGTTCGACGGGACTAGCGTTATCCGAGGAGCAGTTCTTC. Amino acids: CASSVGSTGLALSEEQFF.

V is TRBV5-1 and J is TRBJ1-1; D call uncertain. Germline loops: CDR1 SGHRS, CDR2 YFSETQ. The CDR3 contains 15 residues. Trimming took off 4 bases at V and 4 bases at J, with 17 bases between the two ends. The CDR3 loop reads CASSLLVSLGTEAFF. DNA of the CDR3: TGCGCCAGCAGCCTCTTGGTCTCGTTGGGCACTGAAGCTTTCTTT.

This clonotype was counted between two and nine times. The chain is built from TRBV30 and TRBJ1-1; tentative D call: TRBD1 (6 bases). Germline CDR1 GTSNPN, CDR2 SVGIG (reference sequence). This CDR3 contains 11 residues. Trimming left V 8 bases short and J 7 bases short, with 14 bases between. CDR3: CARRTDYEAFF. The CDR3 DNA sequence: TGTGCCAGGCGGACAGACTATGAAGCTTTCTTT.

The chain couples TRBV5-1 to TRBJ2-2, with 12 bases lining up with TRBD2. J was trimmed by 3 bases and V by 4 bases; bases with no gene match: 1. CDR1 and CDR2 (germline): SGHRS, YFSETQ. The CDR3 covers 15 residues. The DNA of the CDR3 is TGCGCCAGCAGCCGACTAGCGGGAGACACCGGGGAGCTGTTTTTT. Translating it yields CASSRLAGDTGELFF.

The V call is TRBV29-1, the J call TRBJ1-2, with a possible D match to TRBD1 (6 bases). This CDR3 spans 14 amino acids. The germline V gene has CDR1 SQVTM and CDR2 ANQGSEA. CDR3 sequence: CSAAGAVGNYGYTF. CDR3 DNA: TGCAGTGCTGCAGGGGCAGTAGGCAACTATGGCTACACCTTC.

The table lists this clonotype with a few counts. This chain uses TRBV28 with TRBJ2-3; TRBD1 might be the D (7 bases). The V end lost 5 bases, the J end lost 9 bases, and 18 bases lay between the germline ends. CDR3 length equals 14 residues. CDR1 and CDR2 from the germline V gene are MDHEN and SYDVKM. CDR3 residues: CASSATHRGGTQYF. In nucleotides, the CDR3 is TGTGCCAGCAGTGCCACACACAGGGGAGGAACGCAGTATTTT.

The chain has TRBV4-1 and TRBJ1-2; D gene unclear. Germline CDR1 MGHRA, CDR2 YSYEKL. The CDR3 has 15 residues. V was shortened by 0 bases and J by 8 bases, with 16 bases between the two germline ends. The chain's CDR3 is CASSQDTAGRRGYTF. The CDR3 nucleotides are TGCGCCAGCAGCCAAGATACGGCAGGACGGAGAGGCTACACCTTC.

The chain couples TRBV6-2 or TRBV6-3 to TRBJ1-2; no reliable D call. The CDR3 runs 13 residues. Trimming stripped 6 bases from V and 7 bases from J, with 15 bases between. Germline CDR1 reads MNHEY; CDR2 reads SVGEGT. In nucleotides, the CDR3 is TGTGCCAGCAGGCCCCCGGGATCGACTGGCTACACCTTC. It encodes CASRPPGSTGYTF.

This clonotype has a handful of counts. The chain couples TRBV7-9 to TRBJ2-3, with TRBD1 as a possible D gene (5 bases). The ends were cut back, 3 bases at V and 3 bases at J, with 10 bases in the middle. This CDR3 has 14 residues. Looked up from germline, CDR1 is SEHNR and CDR2 is FQNEAQ (reference sequence). CDR3 sequence (DNA): TGTGCCAGCAGCTTGTCGACAGTGACAGATACGCAGTATTTT. This sequence encodes CASSLSTVTDTQYF. Looking up the rest from reference TRBV7-9 and TRBJ2-3 gives the full variable domain: DTGVSQNPRHKITKRGQNVTFRCDPISEHNRLYWYRQTLGQGPEFLTYFQNEAQLEKSRLLSDRFSAERPKGSFSTLEIQRTEQGDSAMYLCASSLSTVTDTQYFGPGTRLTVL.

This clonotype was detected only a few times. The chain uses TRBV6-2 or TRBV6-3 and TRBJ2-7; 8 bases are a match to TRBD1. The CDR3 is 12 amino acids. Looked up from germline, CDR1 is MNHEY and CDR2 is SVGEGT. V was pared by 8 bases and J by 5 bases, with 5 bases of the junction left unmatched. The DNA of the CDR3 is TGTGCCAGCTCGGACAGGGTCGACGAGCAGTACGTC. The encoded protein is CASSDRVDEQYV.

The chain joins TRBV7-2 to TRBJ2-3; no definite D call. The CDR3 contains 15 residues. V was clipped by 3 bases and J by 0 bases, with 10 bases between them. The V gene's germline CDR1 is SGHTA and CDR2 FQGNSA. For the CDR3, the DNA is TGTGCCAGCAGCTTTCGACCCACTAGCACAGATACGCAGTATTTT. This translates into CASSFRPTSTDTQYF.

The rearrangement uses TRBV3-1 and TRBJ2-5; D ambiguous. Trimming stripped 4 bases from V and 2 bases from J, with 8 bases between. Germline V CDR1 and CDR2: LGHDT, YNNKEL (reference sequence). This CDR3 region has 13 residues. This chain's CDR3 is CASSRPQQETQYF. The CDR3 DNA sequence: TGTGCCAGCAGCCGGCCCCAGCAAGAGACCCAGTACTTC.

The chain couples TRBV7-9 to TRBJ1-2; D is unresolved. This CDR3 is built from 11 residues. Trimming removed 4 bases at V and 6 bases at J, with 6 bases between. Germline assignment: CDR1 SEHNR and CDR2 FQNEAQ (reference sequence). CDR3 loop: CASSWLDGYTF. The DNA of the CDR3 is TGTGCCAGCAGCTGGCTCGATGGCTACACCTTC.

The chain joins TRBV7-3 to TRBJ2-3; possibly TRBD1 or TRBD2 for D (7 bases each). The CDR3 runs 15 residues. Germline V gives CDR1 SGHTA, CDR2 FQGTGA. V gave up 4 bases and J gave up 2 bases, with 13 bases separating them. CDR3: CASSWGGTVTDTQYF. The CDR3 nucleotides read TGTGCCAGCAGCTGGGGGGGGACAGTCACAGATACGCAGTATTTT.

The chain couples TRBV11-2 to TRBJ2-7; possible D gene TRBD2, 6 bases. This CDR3 spans 13 amino acids. CDR1 is SGHAT and CDR2 is FQNNGV in the germline V gene. Trimming pared 4 bases from V and 3 bases from J, leaving 10 bases between. Here the CDR3 reads CASSYGTGYEQYF. The CDR3 nucleotides are TGTGCCAGCAGCTACGGGACTGGCTACGAGCAGTACTTC.

This clonotype has a handful of counts. The rearrangement joins TRBV7-8 to TRBJ2-1; no clear D gene. The V end was cut by 4 bases, the J end by 7 bases, with 17 bases between. Germline CDR1 reads SGHVS; CDR2 reads FQNEAQ. The CDR3 is 15 amino acids. CDR3 protein: CASSSHVVGSNEQFF. The CDR3 nucleotides are TGTGCCAGCAGCTCCCATGTGGTGGGTTCGAATGAGCAGTTCTTC. Supplemented by reference TRBV7-8 and TRBJ2-1, the full variable domain reads GAGVSQSPRYKVAKRGQDVALRCDPISGHVSLFWYQQALGQGPEFLTYFQNEAQLDKSGLPSDRFFAERPEGSVSTLKIQRTQQEDSAVYLCASSSHVVGSNEQFFGPGTRLTVL.

V gene TRBV5-4 combines with J gene TRBJ2-5; the D gene is possibly TRBD1 (6 bases). The ends were cut back, 1 base at V and 4 bases at J, with 11 bases in the middle. The CDR3 is 14 residues long. Per the germline V gene, CDR1 is SGHNT and CDR2 is YYREEE (reference sequence). The CDR3 DNA sequence: TGTGCCAGCAGCTTGAGGGCAGGGGCAGAGACCCAGTACTTC. Translation: CASSLRAGAETQYF.

This sequence joins TRBV5-1 and TRBJ2-2, with a tentative D call TRBD1 (6 bases). Germline-derived CDR1 and CDR2 are SGHRS and YFSETQ. This CDR3 is built from 13 residues. V gave up 4 bases and J gave up 4 bases, with 8 bases separating them. The CDR3 is CASSTDSTGELFF. In DNA form, the CDR3 reads TGCGCCAGCAGCACGGACAGCACCGGGGAGCTGTTTTTT. Variable domain in full (rest from reference TRBV5-1 and TRBJ2-2): KAGVTQTPRYLIKTRGQQVTLSCSPISGHRSVSWYQQTPGQGLQFLFEYFSETQRNKGNFPGRFSGRQFSNSRSEMNVSTLELGDSALYLCASSTDSTGELFFGEGSRLTVL.

V usage is TRBV7-2 and J usage is TRBJ2-1, with TRBD1 identical over 7 bases. The germline CDR1 and CDR2 sequences are SGHTA and FQGNSA. V dropped 4 bases and J dropped 3; count of bases not matched to a gene: 6. The CDR3 sequence is 15 residues long. The CDR3 loop reads CASSYRQGRYNEQFF. DNA for the CDR3: TGTGCCAGCAGCTACCGACAGGGCCGCTACAATGAGCAGTTCTTC.

This clonotype was observed many times. V gene TRBV9 combines with J gene TRBJ1-1, with D possibly TRBD1 on 5 matching bases. The CDR3 has 13 residues. V was pared by 3 bases and J by 3 bases, with 9 bases between. Germline-derived CDR1 and CDR2 are SGDLS and YYNGEE. DNA for the CDR3: TGTGCCAGCAGCGGCAGGGCGGACACTGAAGCTTTCTTT. Amino acids: CASSGRADTEAFF.